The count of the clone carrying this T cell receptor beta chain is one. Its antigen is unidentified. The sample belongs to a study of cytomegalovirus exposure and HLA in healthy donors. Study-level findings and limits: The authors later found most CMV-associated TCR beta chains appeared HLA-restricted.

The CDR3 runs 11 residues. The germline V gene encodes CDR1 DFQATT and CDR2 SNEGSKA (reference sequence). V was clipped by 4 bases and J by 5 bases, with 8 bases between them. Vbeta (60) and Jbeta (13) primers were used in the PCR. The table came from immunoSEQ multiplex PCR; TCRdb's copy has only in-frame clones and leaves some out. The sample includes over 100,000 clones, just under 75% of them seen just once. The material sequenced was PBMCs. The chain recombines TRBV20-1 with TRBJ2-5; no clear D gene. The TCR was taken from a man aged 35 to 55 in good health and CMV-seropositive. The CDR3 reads CSAKRMETQYF. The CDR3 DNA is TGCAGTGCTAAGCGTATGGAGACCCAGTACTTC.